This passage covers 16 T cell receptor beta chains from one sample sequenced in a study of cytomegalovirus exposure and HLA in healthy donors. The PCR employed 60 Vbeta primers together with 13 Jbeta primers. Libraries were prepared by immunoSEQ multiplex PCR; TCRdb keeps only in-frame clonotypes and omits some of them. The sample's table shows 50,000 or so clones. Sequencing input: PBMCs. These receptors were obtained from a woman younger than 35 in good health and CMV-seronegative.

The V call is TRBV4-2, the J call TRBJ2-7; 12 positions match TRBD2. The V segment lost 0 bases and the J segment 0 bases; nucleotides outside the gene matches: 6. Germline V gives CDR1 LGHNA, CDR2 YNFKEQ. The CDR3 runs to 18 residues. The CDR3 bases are TGTGCCAGCAGCCAAGATCTCGCTAGCGGGGGGGTCTCCTACGAGCAGTACTTC. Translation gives CASSQDLASGGVSYEQYF.

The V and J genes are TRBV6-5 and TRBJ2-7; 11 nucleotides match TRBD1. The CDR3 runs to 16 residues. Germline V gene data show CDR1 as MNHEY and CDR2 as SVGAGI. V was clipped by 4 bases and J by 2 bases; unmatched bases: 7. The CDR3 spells CASSSHRDRGTYEQYF. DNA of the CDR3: TGTGCCAGCAGTTCCCACCGGGACAGGGGGACCTACGAGCAGTACTTC.

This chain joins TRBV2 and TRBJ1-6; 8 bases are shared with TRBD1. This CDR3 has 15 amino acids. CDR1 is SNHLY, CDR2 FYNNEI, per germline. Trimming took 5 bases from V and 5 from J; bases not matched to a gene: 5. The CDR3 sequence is CASSLQGENNSPLHF. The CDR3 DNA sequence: TGTGCCAGCAGTTTACAGGGGGAAAATAATTCACCCCTCCACTTT.

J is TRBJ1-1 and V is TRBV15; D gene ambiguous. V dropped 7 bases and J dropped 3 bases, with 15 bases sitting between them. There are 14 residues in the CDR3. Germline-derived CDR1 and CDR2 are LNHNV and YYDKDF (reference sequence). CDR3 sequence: CATTSRRGDTEAFF. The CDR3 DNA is TGTGCCACCACTTCGCGGAGAGGCGACACTGAAGCTTTCTTT.

The CDR3 region has the DNA TGCGCCAGCAGCCGTGCGACAGGGGTCGAGACCCAGTACTTC. It yields the protein CASSRATGVETQYF. The chain uses TRBV5-1 and TRBJ2-5; the match to TRBD1 covers 8 bases. Losses at the gene ends were 4 bases for V and 5 bases for J; bases not matched to a gene: 7. The germline V gene encodes CDR1 SGHRS and CDR2 YFSETQ. This CDR3 has 14 residues.

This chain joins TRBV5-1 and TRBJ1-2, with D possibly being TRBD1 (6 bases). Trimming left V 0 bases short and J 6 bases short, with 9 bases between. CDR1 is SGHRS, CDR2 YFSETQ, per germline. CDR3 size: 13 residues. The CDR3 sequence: CASSLGQGHGYTF. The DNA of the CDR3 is TGCGCCAGCAGCTTGGGGCAGGGGCATGGCTACACCTTC. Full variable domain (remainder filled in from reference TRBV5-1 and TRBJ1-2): KAGVTQTPRYLIKTRGQQVTLSCSPISGHRSVSWYQQTPGQGLQFLFEYFSETQRNKGNFPGRFSGRQFSNSRSEMNVSTLELGDSALYLCASSLGQGHGYTFGSGTRLTVV.

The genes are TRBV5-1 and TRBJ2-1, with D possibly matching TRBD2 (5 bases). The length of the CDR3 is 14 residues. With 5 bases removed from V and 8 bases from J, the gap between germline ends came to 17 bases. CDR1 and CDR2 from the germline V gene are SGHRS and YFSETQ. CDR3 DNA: TGCGCCAGCAGAGCGGACCCCGGCGGCGATGAGCAGTTCTTC. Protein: CASRADPGGDEQFF.

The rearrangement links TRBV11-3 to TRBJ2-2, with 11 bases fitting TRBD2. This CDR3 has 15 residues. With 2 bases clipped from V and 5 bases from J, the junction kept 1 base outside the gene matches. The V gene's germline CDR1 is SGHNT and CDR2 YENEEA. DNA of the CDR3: TGTGCCAGCAGCTTATTAGCGGGAGGGACCGGGGAGCTGTTTTTT. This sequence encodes CASSLLAGGTGELFF.

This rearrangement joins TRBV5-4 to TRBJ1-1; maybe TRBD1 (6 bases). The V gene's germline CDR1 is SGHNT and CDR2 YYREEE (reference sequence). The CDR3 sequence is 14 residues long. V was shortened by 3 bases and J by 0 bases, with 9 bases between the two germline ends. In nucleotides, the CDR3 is TGTGCCAGCAGCTATACAGGGATGAACACTGAAGCTTTCTTT. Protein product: CASSYTGMNTEAFF.

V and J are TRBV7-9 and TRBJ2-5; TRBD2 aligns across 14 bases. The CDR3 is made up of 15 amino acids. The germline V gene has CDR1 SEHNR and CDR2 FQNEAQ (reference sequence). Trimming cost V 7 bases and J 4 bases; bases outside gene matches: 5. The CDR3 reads CASNPGLAGGETQYF. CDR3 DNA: TGTGCCAGCAACCCCGGACTAGCGGGAGGAGAGACCCAGTACTTC. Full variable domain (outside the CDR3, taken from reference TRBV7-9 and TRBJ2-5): DTGVSQNPRHKITKRGQNVTFRCDPISEHNRLYWYRQTLGQGPEFLTYFQNEAQLEKSRLLSDRFSAERPKGSFSTLEIQRTEQGDSAMYLCASNPGLAGGETQYFGPGTRLLVL.

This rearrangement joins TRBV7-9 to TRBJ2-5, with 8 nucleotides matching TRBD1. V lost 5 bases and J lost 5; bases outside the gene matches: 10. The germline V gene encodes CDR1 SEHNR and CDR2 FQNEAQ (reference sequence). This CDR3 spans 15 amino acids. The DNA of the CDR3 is TGTGCCAGCAGCCCTTCTTCAGGGGGCGTGGAGACCCAGTACTTC. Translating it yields CASSPSSGGVETQYF.

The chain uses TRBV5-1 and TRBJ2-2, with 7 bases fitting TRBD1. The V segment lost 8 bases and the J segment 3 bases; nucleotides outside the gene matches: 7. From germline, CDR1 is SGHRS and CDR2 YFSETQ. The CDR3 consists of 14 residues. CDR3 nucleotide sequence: TGCGCCAGTAACCTACAGGGGCACACCGGGGAGCTGTTTTTT. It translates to CASNLQGHTGELFF. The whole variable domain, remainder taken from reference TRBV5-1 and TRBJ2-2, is KAGVTQTPRYLIKTRGQQVTLSCSPISGHRSVSWYQQTPGQGLQFLFEYFSETQRNKGNFPGRFSGRQFSNSRSEMNVSTLELGDSALYLCASNLQGHTGELFFGEGSRLTVL.

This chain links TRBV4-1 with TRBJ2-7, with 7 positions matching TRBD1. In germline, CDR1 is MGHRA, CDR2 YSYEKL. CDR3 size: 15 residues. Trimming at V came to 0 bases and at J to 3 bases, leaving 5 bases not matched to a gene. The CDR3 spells CASSQDVGGGYEQYF. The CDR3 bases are TGCGCCAGCAGCCAAGATGTAGGGGGCGGCTACGAGCAGTACTTC.

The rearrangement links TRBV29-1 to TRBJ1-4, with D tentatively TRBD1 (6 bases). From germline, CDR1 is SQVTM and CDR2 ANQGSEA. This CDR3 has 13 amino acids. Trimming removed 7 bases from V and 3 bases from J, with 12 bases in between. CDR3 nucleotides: TGCAGCGGAGGGGCAGGGGCTAATGAAAAACTGTTTTTT. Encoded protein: CSGGAGANEKLFF.

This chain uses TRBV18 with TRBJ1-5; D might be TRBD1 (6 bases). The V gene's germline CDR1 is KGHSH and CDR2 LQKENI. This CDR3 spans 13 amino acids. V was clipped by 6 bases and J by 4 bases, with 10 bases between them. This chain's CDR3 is CASSPDRNQPQHF. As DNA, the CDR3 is TGTGCCAGCTCCCCCGACAGGAATCAGCCCCAGCATTTT. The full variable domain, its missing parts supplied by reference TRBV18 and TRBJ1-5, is NAGVMQNPRHLVRRRGQEARLRCSPMKGHSHVYWYRQLPEEGLKFMVYLQKENIIDESGMPKERFSAEFPKEGPSILRIQQVVRGDSAAYFCASSPDRNQPQHFGDGTRLSIL.

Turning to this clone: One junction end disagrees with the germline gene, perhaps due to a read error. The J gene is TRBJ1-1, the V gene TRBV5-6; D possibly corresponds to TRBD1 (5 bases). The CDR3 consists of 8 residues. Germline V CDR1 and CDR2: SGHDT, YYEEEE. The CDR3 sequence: CASSLRQF. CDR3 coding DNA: TGTGCCAGCAGCTTGAGACAGTTT.